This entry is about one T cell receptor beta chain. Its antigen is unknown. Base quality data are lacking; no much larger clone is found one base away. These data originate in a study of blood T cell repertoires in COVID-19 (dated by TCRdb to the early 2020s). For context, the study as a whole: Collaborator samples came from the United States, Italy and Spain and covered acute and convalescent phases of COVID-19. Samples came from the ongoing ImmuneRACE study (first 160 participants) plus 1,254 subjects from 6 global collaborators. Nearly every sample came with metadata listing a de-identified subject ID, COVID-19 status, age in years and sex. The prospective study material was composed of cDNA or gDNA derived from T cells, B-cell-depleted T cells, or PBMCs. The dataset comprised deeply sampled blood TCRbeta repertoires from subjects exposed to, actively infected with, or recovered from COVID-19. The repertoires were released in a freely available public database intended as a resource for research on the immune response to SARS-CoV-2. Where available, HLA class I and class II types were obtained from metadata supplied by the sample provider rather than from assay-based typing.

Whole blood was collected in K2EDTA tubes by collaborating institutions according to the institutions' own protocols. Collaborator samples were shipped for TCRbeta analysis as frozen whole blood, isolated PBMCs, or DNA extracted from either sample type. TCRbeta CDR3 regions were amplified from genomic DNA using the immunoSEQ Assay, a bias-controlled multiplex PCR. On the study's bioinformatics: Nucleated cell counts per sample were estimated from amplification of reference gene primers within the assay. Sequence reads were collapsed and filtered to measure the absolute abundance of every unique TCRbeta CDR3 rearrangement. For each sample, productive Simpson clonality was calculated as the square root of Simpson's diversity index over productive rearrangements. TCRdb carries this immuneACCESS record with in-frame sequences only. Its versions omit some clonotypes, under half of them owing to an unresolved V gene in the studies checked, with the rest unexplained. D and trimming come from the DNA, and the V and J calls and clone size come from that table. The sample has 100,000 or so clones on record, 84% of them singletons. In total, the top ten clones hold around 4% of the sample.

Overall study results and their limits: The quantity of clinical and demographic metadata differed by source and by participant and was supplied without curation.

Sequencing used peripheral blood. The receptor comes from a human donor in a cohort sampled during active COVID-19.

The CDR3 in this case is CASSDGWRAGELFF. The nucleotide sequence is TGTGCCAGCAGTGACGGATGGAGGGCCGGGGAGCTGTTTTTT. This chain joins TRBV6-4 to TRBJ2-2; TRBD2 is a possible D gene, resting on 6 matching bases. Based on the germline V gene, the CDR1 and CDR2 sequences are MRHNA and SNTAGT. The CDR3 contains 14 residues, cysteine and phenylalanine counted. Only the CDR3 DNA stays, 42 bases, in frame from base 1. The junction carries 10 bases between V and J, which are trimmed by 2 bases and 6 bases respectively.